This entry lists 29 T cell receptor beta chains sequenced from one sample in a study of cytomegalovirus exposure and HLA in healthy donors. The PCR employed 60 Vbeta primers together with 13 Jbeta primers. Only in-frame clones appear in the TCRdb table, and some are missing; sequencing was by immunoSEQ multiplex PCR. The sample lists over 110,000 clones, over 60% occurring once. Sample: PBMCs. The source is a male donor in good health and CMV-seropositive.

Of note for this clone: Sequence at one end of the junction differs from germline and may be a read error. In the same sample, other DNA sequences code for this CDR3. This chain links TRBV7-6 with TRBJ2-2; 8 bases are shared with TRBD2. This CDR3 has 18 amino acids. CDR1 is SGHVS, CDR2 FNYEAQ, per germline. The CDR3, as DNA: TGTGCCAGCAGCGCCAGACCCGGGACTAGGACCTACACCGGGGAGCTGTTTTTC. Its protein product is CASSARPGTRTYTGELFF.

The chain recombines TRBV4-1 with TRBJ2-3; D uncertain. Deletions cut 0 bases from V and 1 base from J, with 11 bases between. The germline V gene encodes CDR1 MGHRA and CDR2 YSYEKL. The CDR3 loop spans 16 amino acids. The CDR3: CASSQDPIRGTDTQYF. The CDR3 DNA follows: TGCGCCAGCAGCCAAGATCCTATTCGGGGCACAGATACGCAGTATTTT.

The J gene is TRBJ2-3, the V gene TRBV19; no definite D call. With 10 bases removed from V and 2 bases from J, the gap between germline ends came to 7 bases. The length of the CDR3 is 11 residues. Germline V gene data show CDR1 as LNHDA and CDR2 as SQIVND (reference sequence). CDR3 in DNA: TGTGCCACGTGGGCCACAGATACGCAGTATTTT. As protein: CATWATDTQYF.

The rearrangement uses TRBV30 and TRBJ1-1; possibly TRBD1 for D (5 bases). Germline loops: CDR1 GTSNPN, CDR2 SVGIG (reference sequence). The CDR3 has 17 amino acids. With 8 bases removed from V and 6 bases from J, the gap between germline ends came to 31 bases. The CDR3 region has the DNA TGTGCCCGGAAGCCTGGGGGGAGACGGCCGCGGGATGCTGAAGCTTTCTTT. Translation: CARKPGGRRPRDAEAFF.

V and J are TRBV5-1 and TRBJ2-5; 9 bases fit TRBD1. J lost 4 bases, V lost 1 base, and 5 bases had no gene match. Germline CDR1 SGHRS, CDR2 YFSETQ. The CDR3 loop spans 15 amino acids. The CDR3 loop reads CASSLLQGAGETQYF. In DNA, the CDR3 is TGCGCCAGCAGCTTGCTACAGGGGGCTGGAGAGACCCAGTACTTC.

The CDR3 DNA is TGTGCCAGCAGCGGACGAACAGGGGTTGAGACCCAGTACTTC. Translation: CASSGRTGVETQYF. V usage is TRBV9 and J usage is TRBJ2-5; 7 positions agree with TRBD1. V gave up 3 bases and J gave up 5 bases; unmatched junction bases: 7. The CDR3 covers 14 residues. Germline V lookup: CDR1 SGDLS, CDR2 YYNGEE.

CDR3 DNA sequence: TGTGCCATCAGTAGGACTAGCGGGCATTCCTACAATGAGCAGTTCTTC. This encodes CAISRTSGHSYNEQFF. This chain links TRBV10-3 with TRBJ2-1, with 11 nucleotides matching TRBD2. Germline trimming cut 5 bases from V and 1 base from J; bases unmatched to any gene: 4. The CDR3 length is 16 residues. CDR1 is ENHRY, CDR2 SYGVKD, per germline.

With respect to this clone: One end of the junction fails to match germline, which may point to a read error. The rearrangement uses TRBV7-3 and TRBJ2-7, with TRBD1 as a possible D gene (5 bases). The CDR3 runs 18 residues. Germline V CDR1 and CDR2: SGHTA, FQGTGA. The CDR3 spells CASSLGPGAPFFYRFLDF. The CDR3 DNA reads as TGTGCCAGCAGCTTAGGGCCTGGGGCCCCGTTCTTCTACAGGTTTCTGGACTTC.

J is TRBJ2-1 and V is TRBV7-8; TRBD2 agrees at 11 bases. This CDR3 comprises 16 residues. V shed 2 bases, J shed 4 bases, and the junction held 4 bases outside the gene matches. Germline loops: CDR1 SGHVS, CDR2 FQNEAQ. This CDR3 is CASSLFLAGGYNEQFF. The CDR3 DNA is TGTGCCAGCAGCTTATTCCTAGCGGGGGGTTACAATGAGCAGTTCTTC.

The chain recombines TRBV19 with TRBJ2-5; possibly TRBD2 for D (6 bases). The DNA end is a closer match to TRBJ2-7, so the J assignment may be wrong. The CDR3 runs to 15 residues. Germline V CDR1 and CDR2: LNHDA, SQIVND (reference sequence). The CDR3 DNA is TGTGCCAGTAGTATAGGGTCGCGCGGGATTTACGAGCAGTACTTC. It specifies CASSIGSRGIYEQYF.

This clone was seen just once. The chain employs TRBV19 and TRBJ2-1; possible D gene TRBD1, 5 bases. The germline V gene has CDR1 LNHDA and CDR2 SQIVND (reference sequence). Trimming left V 2 bases short and J 4 bases short, with 9 bases between. This CDR3 spans 14 amino acids. In DNA form, the CDR3 reads TGTGCCAGTAGTATACAGGGCACATACAATGAGCAGTTCTTC. The encoded protein is CASSIQGTYNEQFF.

This chain uses TRBV29-1 with TRBJ2-5, with 15 bases lining up with TRBD2. CDR3 length: 13 amino acids. With V trimmed by 4 bases and J by 12 bases, 6 bases remained unmatched. Germline V lookup: CDR1 SQVTM, CDR2 ANQGSEA. Written as DNA, the CDR3 is TGCAGCGTTGGGACTAGCGGGGGGGCGGACGAGTACTTC. This codes for CSVGTSGGADEYF.

This chain uses TRBV27 with TRBJ2-7; D may be TRBD1 (5 bases). Germline lookup yields CDR1 MNHEY and CDR2 SMNVEV (reference sequence). CDR3 length: 14 residues. The V end lost 6 bases, the J end lost 3 bases, and 15 bases lay between the germline ends. CDR3 sequence reads: CASSENPDIYEQYF. CDR3 DNA sequence: TGTGCCAGCAGCGAGAACCCGGACATCTACGAGCAGTACTTC.

With regard to this clone: This sample also contains other DNA sequences that code for the same CDR3. The chain is built from TRBV5-1 and TRBJ1-2; maybe TRBD1 (5 bases). From germline, CDR1 is SGHRS and CDR2 YFSETQ. Trimming took 0 bases from V and 3 from J, leaving 15 bases between them. There are 16 residues in the CDR3. Written as DNA, the CDR3 is TGCGCCAGCAGCTTGGGCGACAGAGTACCGGACTATGGCTACACCTTC. Translation: CASSLGDRVPDYGYTF.

The chain is built from TRBV7-9 and TRBJ1-4; perhaps TRBD1 as D (6 bases). CDR1 and CDR2 (germline): SEHNR, FQNEAQ (reference sequence). Trimming pared 1 base from V and 7 bases from J, leaving 13 bases between. This CDR3 has 15 residues. The CDR3 nucleotides are TGTGCCAGCAGCTTAGGTGCAGGGGATATTGAAAAACTGTTTTTT. Amino acid sequence: CASSLGAGDIEKLFF.

The V call is TRBV5-5, the J call TRBJ2-1; TRBD2 might be the D (5 bases). The CDR3 loop spans 14 amino acids. Germline V gene lookup returns CDR1 SGHKS and CDR2 YYEKEE (reference sequence). V lost 4 bases and J 3 bases, leaving 11 bases between the germline ends. CDR3 nucleotide sequence: TGTGCCAGCAGCCCACACACTAGCTACAATGAGCAGTTCTTC. Its translation: CASSPHTSYNEQFF.

This sequence joins TRBV9 and TRBJ2-7; 8 nucleotides match TRBD1. V lost 0 bases to trimming and J lost 6 bases; unmatched junction nucleotides: 5. The CDR3 covers 14 residues. CDR1 and CDR2 (germline): SGDLS, YYNGEE. The CDR3, as DNA: TGTGCCAGCAGCGTAGAGGGGACAGGAGGCGAGCAGTACTTC. Its translation is CASSVEGTGGEQYF.

The gene calls are TRBV4-2 and TRBJ2-1; 7 positions agree with TRBD2. The junction had 2 bases not matched to a gene; V was cut back by 0 bases and J by 0 bases. The CDR3 runs 16 residues. Per the germline V gene, CDR1 is LGHNA and CDR2 is YNFKEQ. Here the CDR3 reads CASSQDRGSSYNEQFF. The CDR3 bases are TGTGCCAGCAGCCAAGATCGCGGGAGCTCCTACAATGAGCAGTTCTTC.

The chain joins TRBV10-2 to TRBJ2-7, with D possibly TRBD1 on 6 matching bases. In germline, CDR1 is WSHSY, CDR2 SAAADI. This CDR3 contains 14 residues. V gave up 3 bases and J gave up 0 bases, with 9 bases separating them. The CDR3 loop is CASSEYRVSYEQYF. Written as DNA, the CDR3 is TGCGCCAGCAGTGAATACAGGGTCTCCTACGAGCAGTACTTC.

Notes on this clone: At one end, the junction sequence differs from germline, possibly due to a read error. The genes are TRBV7-7 and TRBJ2-5; possible D gene TRBD1, 6 bases. CDR1 is SSHAT, CDR2 FNYEAQ, per germline (reference sequence). The CDR3 contains 13 residues. In DNA form, the CDR3 reads TGTGCTAGCAGCTTCCAGGGGTTGGAGACCCAGTACTTC. Its protein product is CASSFQGLETQYF.

The genes are TRBV6-1 and TRBJ2-1; D is perhaps TRBD1 (5 bases). This CDR3 is 17 amino acids long. V shed 2 bases and J shed 0 bases, with 14 bases lying between them. From germline, CDR1 is MNHNS and CDR2 SASEGT. This CDR3 reads CASSEYVTASSYNEQFF. Written as DNA, the CDR3 is TGTGCCAGCAGTGAATATGTGACAGCGAGCTCCTACAATGAGCAGTTCTTC.

The CDR3 nucleotides read TGTGCCAGTACGGTAGCGGGACGCGACTACAATGAGCAGTTCTTC. It is translated as CASTVAGRDYNEQFF. The rearrangement joins TRBV19 to TRBJ2-1; 8 bases are a match to TRBD2. V lost 7 bases and J lost 3; bases outside the gene matches: 8. CDR1 and CDR2 from the germline V gene are LNHDA and SQIVND (reference sequence). CDR3 length: 15 amino acids.

The V gene is TRBV27, the J gene TRBJ2-5; D remains ambiguous. Per germline, CDR1 MNHEY and CDR2 SMNVEV (reference sequence). The CDR3 totals 13 residues. Trimming shortened V by 2 bases and J by 3 bases, and 7 bases separated the two germline ends. CDR3 protein: CASSLVPEETQYF. Written as DNA, the CDR3 is TGTGCCAGCAGTTTAGTTCCTGAAGAGACCCAGTACTTC.

The V call is TRBV4-1, the J call TRBJ2-7, with 9 bases fitting TRBD2. The CDR3 runs to 17 residues. From germline, CDR1 is MGHRA and CDR2 YSYEKL. Losses at the gene ends were 6 bases for V and 6 bases for J; bases not matched to a gene: 18. The CDR3, as DNA: TGCGCCAGCAGTCCCCAGAGTAGCGGGAGATCGACGGGCGAGCAGTACTTC. It yields the protein CASSPQSSGRSTGEQYF.

This chain joins TRBV2 and TRBJ2-6; 9 nucleotides line up with TRBD1. The J segment lost 3 bases and the V segment lost 6 bases, leaving 12 bases of the junction unmatched. Germline V gives CDR1 SNHLY, CDR2 FYNNEI. This CDR3 region has 18 residues. The CDR3 sequence is CASRRRQGEMSGANVLTF. CDR3 coding DNA: TGTGCCAGCAGACGTAGACAGGGGGAAATGAGTGGGGCCAACGTCCTGACTTTC.

Notes on this clone: Relative to the germline gene, one junction end is altered; a read error may explain this. The genes are TRBV27 and TRBJ2-1; 14 bases map to TRBD2. Per the germline V gene, CDR1 is MNHEY and CDR2 is SMNVEV (reference sequence). This CDR3 has 17 amino acids. CDR3 nucleotide sequence: TGTGCCGGCAGTTCCTGGGGACTAGCGGGAGTACCCAATGAGCAGTTCTTC. Translated: CAGSSWGLAGVPNEQFF.

The chain employs TRBV27 and TRBJ2-7; a weak D match, TRBD2 (6 bases). V was cut by 6 bases and J by 3 bases, with 15 bases left in between. In germline, CDR1 is MNHEY, CDR2 SMNVEV (reference sequence). There are 14 residues in the CDR3. Written as DNA, the CDR3 is TGTGCCAGCAGGCCGACTAGTCAGGTCTACGAGCAGTACTTC. It specifies CASRPTSQVYEQYF.

This clone was observed a single time. This sequence joins TRBV11-2 and TRBJ1-3, with D unresolved. In germline, CDR1 is SGHAT, CDR2 FQNNGV. V lost 1 base and J 3 bases, leaving 10 bases between the germline ends. The CDR3 is made up of 15 amino acids. Written as DNA, the CDR3 is TGTGCCAGCAGCTTAGTGGCGGCCCTTGGAAACACCATATATTTT. It codes for CASSLVAALGNTIYF. Filled out from reference TRBV11-2 and TRBJ1-3, the complete variable domain reads EAGVAQSPRYKIIEKRQSVAFWCNPISGHATLYWYQQILGQGPKLLIQFQNNGVVDDSQLPKDRFSAERLKGVDSTLKIQPAKLEDSAVYLCASSLVAALGNTIYFGEGSWLTVV.

The J gene is TRBJ2-5, the V gene TRBV13; possible D gene TRBD1, 6 bases. The better agreement between TRBJ2-7 and the DNA end casts doubt on the J call. The germline gives CDR1 PRHDT, CDR2 FYEKMQ (reference sequence). The CDR3 loop spans 16 amino acids. The CDR3 nucleotides read TGTGCCAGCAGCCCCCTCCCCGGGACACTAACCTACGAGCAGTACTTC. The encoded protein is CASSPLPGTLTYEQYF.